A selection of T cell receptor beta chains follows, all from one sample in a study of type 1 regulatory T cells. For these TCRs, the target antigens are not known. TCRdb reprocessed the reads via MiXCR and lists one record per CDR3 protein. Of some 20,000 distinct CDR3 sequences in the sample, approximately 51% were seen once. The sequencing sample was made of cultured T cells, either the whole culture or a sorted T cell fraction (not recorded which). The receptors come from a human donor in good health. CDR3s include the opening cysteine and the closing phenylalanine or tryptophan. Fields, in order: D gene, clone size, V gene, J gene, CDR3 DNA, CDR3 protein. A D gene is named only where the DNA matches it firmly. Not every row has a clone size; where given, it reads once, few, many or a size class.

>.|.|TRBV12-3/TRBV12-4|TRBJ1-2
TGTGCCAGCAGTTTATTTGGGCAGTTCTATGGCTACACCTTC
CASSLFGQFYGYTF
>TRBD2|few|TRBV6-6|TRBJ2-5
TGTGCCAGCAGTCTCCAATCGCGGGGGGGCGGGGAGACCCAGTACTTC
CASSLQSRGGGETQYF
>.|.|TRBV6-5|TRBJ2-5
TGTGCCAGCAGTGCGAACAGGCCCCGGGAGACCCAGTACTTC
CASSANRPRETQYF
>TRBD1|few|TRBV7-2|TRBJ2-1
TGTGCCACTTCCAGACAGGGGAACAATGAGCAGTTCTTC
CATSRQGNNEQFF
>.|few|TRBV12-3/TRBV12-4|TRBJ1-6
TGTGCCAGCAGTCCGACAGGTTCCAATTCACCCCTCCACTTT
CASSPTGSNSPLHF
>.|few|TRBV20-1|TRBJ1-5
TGCAGTGCTAGAGCTAGCAATCAGCCCCAGCATTTT
CSARASNQPQHF
>.|once|TRBV5-1|TRBJ2-5
TGCGCCAGCAGCGGAGAGGTCTTAGAGACCCAGTACTTC
CASSGEVLETQYF
>.|.|TRBV6-5|TRBJ1-1
TGTGCCACCCTCCAAAGGTCGCGGAACACTGAAGCTTTCTTT
CATLQRSRNTEAFF
>TRBD1|.|TRBV7-8|TRBJ1-1
TGTGCCAGCAGCCCGGGGACAGGGGGCACTGAAGCTTTCTTT
CASSPGTGGTEAFF
>.|.|TRBV6-6|TRBJ1-5
TGTGCCAGCAGTTACTCACCCCGACGGGAGCCCCAGCATTTT
CASSYSPRREPQHF
>.|medium-sized|TRBV27|TRBJ1-5
TGTGCCAGCACCTCCAGGGGCAAAAATCAGCCCCAGCATTTT
CASTSRGKNQPQHF
>TRBD1|.|TRBV4-1|TRBJ2-5
TGCGCCAGCAGCCAAGACTTTCGGTGGGGAAGGACAGGGGCTTACTTC
CASSQDFRWGRTGAYF
>TRBD2|few|TRBV18|TRBJ2-5
TGTGCCAGCTCACCTATAGCGGGGGGATTCCAAGAGACCCAGTACTTC
CASSPIAGGFQETQYF
>TRBD1|few|TRBV6-2/TRBV6-3|TRBJ2-7
TGTGCCAGCACCGAACTCGGACAGGGGTCCTACGAGCAGTACTTC
CASTELGQGSYEQYF
>.|.|TRBV5-1|TRBJ1-1
TGCGCCAGCAGCTTCCTCCAGATGAACACTGAAGCTTTCTTT
CASSFLQMNTEAFF
>.|once|TRBV20-1|TRBJ2-3
TGCAGTGCTAGGGTCGGGACCAACACAGATACGCAGTATTTT
CSARVGTNTDTQYF
>.|.|TRBV18|TRBJ2-7
TGTGCCAGCTCCCCCCGGAGGGACCTTACCTACGAGCAGTACTTC
CASSPRRDLTYEQYF
>.|.|TRBV19|TRBJ1-2
TGTGCCAGTAGTATCCGTATCCAGGGCGGCTATGGCTACACCTTC
CASSIRIQGGYGYTF
>.|.|TRBV20-1|TRBJ2-2
TGCAGTGCTAGGGTGTCGGGGGCGGGTATCGGGGAGCTGTTTTTT
CSARVSGAGIGELFF
>TRBD2|.|TRBV6-5|TRBJ2-7
TGTGCCAGCAGCCGTCCGACTAGCGGTGGTGGTGGCTACGAGCAGTACTTC
CASSRPTSGGGGYEQYF
>.|.|TRBV5-6|TRBJ1-5
TGTGCCAGCAGCTTGCGAGCCTTCACCGATAGCAATCAGCCCCAGCATTTT
CASSLRAFTDSNQPQHF
>.|.|TRBV7-9|TRBJ2-7
TGTGCCAGCAGCTTTGGGGGGTCCTACGAGCAGTACTTC
CASSFGGSYEQYF
>.|medium-sized|TRBV12-3/TRBV12-4|TRBJ1-5
TGTGCCAGCAGTTTAGCTCCTCCGGGGGGTCAGCCCCAGCATTTT
CASSLAPPGGQPQHF
>.|.|TRBV12-3/TRBV12-4|TRBJ2-7
TGTGCCAGCAGTTTGGGTCTGATCTCCTACGAGCAGTACTTC
CASSLGLISYEQYF
>.|.|TRBV7-2|TRBJ2-2
TGTGCCAGCAGCGTTCATCGCACCGGGGAGCTGTTTTTT
CASSVHRTGELFF
>TRBD2|few|TRBV2|TRBJ2-3
TGTGCCAGCAGCCTCCAAGGGACTATCTACACAGATACGCAGTATTTT
CASSLQGTIYTDTQYF
>.|.|TRBV4-1|TRBJ1-6
TGCGCCAGCAGCGCGTTCGGCAGCTCCTCCTATAATTCACCCCTCCACTTT
CASSAFGSSSYNSPLHF
>.|.|TRBV27|TRBJ2-2
TGTGCCAGCAGACCGCGGACTACTTACACCGGGGAGCTGTTTTTT
CASRPRTTYTGELFF
>TRBD2|.|TRBV12-3/TRBV12-4|TRBJ2-1
TGTGCCAGCAGAATTACTAGCGGGCATAATGAGCAGTTCTTC
CASRITSGHNEQFF
>.|.|TRBV6-2/TRBV6-3|TRBJ1-2
TGTGCCAGCAGTTACTCTGGTCCCTATGGCTACACCTTC
CASSYSGPYGYTF
>TRBD1|medium-sized|TRBV4-1|TRBJ2-1
TGCGCCAGCAGCGGGACAGGGGGCGCAGGAAACAATGAGCAGTTCTTC
CASSGTGGAGNNEQFF
>.|few|TRBV6-1|TRBJ2-5
TGTGCCAGCAGTGAAAACAGGCTAGTGCGGGAGACCCAGTACTTC
CASSENRLVRETQYF
>.|few|TRBV21-1|TRBJ2-7
TGTGCCAGCACTCCGGGCCCCGGGGGGGACGAGCAGTACTTC
CASTPGPGGDEQYF
>.|.|TRBV28|TRBJ1-5
TGTGCCAGCGGGACCGGGACTCCCGGAGGTAATCAGCCCCAGCATTTT
CASGTGTPGGNQPQHF
>TRBD1|medium-sized|TRBV12-3/TRBV12-4|TRBJ2-7
TGTGCCAGCAGTCCCAGACAGGGTTACTACGAGCAGTACTTC
CASSPRQGYYEQYF
>TRBD1|.|TRBV20-1|TRBJ2-7
TGCAGTGCTAGAGATGGACAGGGGGCTTACGAGCAGTACTTC
CSARDGQGAYEQYF
>.|few|TRBV12-3/TRBV12-4|TRBJ1-6
TGTGCCAGCAGCCGACAAGGGGGGTTTTATAATTCACCCCTCCACTTT
CASSRQGGFYNSPLHF
>TRBD2|few|TRBV20-1|TRBJ2-1
TGCAGTGCTCCCCGGACTAGCGGGGGGGCGGGAAATGAGCAGTTCTTC
CSAPRTSGGAGNEQFF
>.|few|TRBV5-1|TRBJ1-1
TGCGCCAGCAGCTTGGGTTTAGGGGACACTGAAGCTTTCTTT
CASSLGLGDTEAFF
>.|.|TRBV6-2/TRBV6-3|TRBJ2-5
TGTGCCAGCAGTTACTCACCCCCCGCGGAGACCCAGTACTTC
CASSYSPPAETQYF
>.|.|TRBV12-3/TRBV12-4|TRBJ1-1
TGTGCCAGCAGCCCCCACGGGACGAACACTGAAGCTTTCTTT
CASSPHGTNTEAFF
>.|once|TRBV7-7|TRBJ2-1
TGTGCCAGCAGTAAAAACTTGAACAATGAGCAGTTCTTC
CASSKNLNNEQFF
>.|.|TRBV12-3/TRBV12-4|TRBJ2-3
TGTGCCAGCAGCCTCAGGGGGGCCCGTCCGTATTTT
CASSLRGARPYF
>.|.|TRBV20-1|TRBJ2-7
TGCAGTGCTAGCCAGGGGATATCGTCTGGCTACGAGCAGTACTTC
CSASQGISSGYEQYF
>TRBD2|few|TRBV6-5|TRBJ2-3
TGTGCCAGCAGAATCCGTCCTAGCGGGGGAACAGATACGCAGTATTTT
CASRIRPSGGTDTQYF
>.|.|TRBV12-5|TRBJ1-1
TGTGCTAGTGGTTTGTTAGGGAACACTGAAGCTTTCTTT
CASGLLGNTEAFF
>TRBD2|few|TRBV18|TRBJ2-3
TGTGCCAGCTCACCGGGGGGGGATACGCAGTATTTT
CASSPGGDTQYF
>.|.|TRBV12-3/TRBV12-4|TRBJ2-5
TGTGCCAGCAACATGGGGCCAGTAGGAACCCAGTACTTC
CASNMGPVGTQYF
>TRBD1|few|TRBV6-5|TRBJ2-1
TGTGCCAGCAGTTACTCATTCCCGGGACAGGGGCCCCTACATAGGAATGAGCAGTTCTTC
CASSYSFPGQGPLHRNEQFF
>.|.|TRBV20-1|TRBJ1-6
TGCAGTGCTAGAAGTATGGGCGATGGGTCCTATAATTCACCCCTCCACTTT
CSARSMGDGSYNSPLHF